What follows are 2 T cell receptor beta chains derived from one specimen sequenced in a study of cytomegalovirus exposure and HLA in healthy donors. Use of 60 Vbeta and 13 Jbeta primers characterized the PCR. Sequenced by immunoSEQ multiplex PCR; TCRdb stores in-frame clones only, minus some. The sample lists some 150,000 clones; roughly 80% were seen once. Specimen: PBMCs. These receptors all come from a man younger than 40 in good health and CMV-seropositive.

The J gene is TRBJ2-2, the V gene TRBV7-7; tentatively, D is TRBD2 (7 bases). Trimming cost V 5 bases and J 6 bases, with 19 bases left between them. CDR1 is SSHAT and CDR2 is FNYEAQ in the germline V gene (reference sequence). CDR3 length equals 16 residues. The DNA for the CDR3 is TGTGCCAGCAGCCCCTTGGCGGGGGCCCGGTCCGGGGAGCTGTTTTTT. This sequence encodes CASSPLAGARSGELFF.

This clone was seen only a few times. V is TRBV6-6 and J is TRBJ1-2; 12 positions match TRBD1. The trim removed 5 bases at V and 7 bases at J, leaving 11 bases unmatched. CDR3 length: 16 amino acids. Germline CDR1 reads MNHNY; CDR2 reads SVGAGI (reference sequence). The CDR3 protein is CASSLPPGQGASGYTF. CDR3 DNA: TGTGCCAGCAGTCTACCTCCGGGACAGGGGGCCAGTGGCTACACCTTC.